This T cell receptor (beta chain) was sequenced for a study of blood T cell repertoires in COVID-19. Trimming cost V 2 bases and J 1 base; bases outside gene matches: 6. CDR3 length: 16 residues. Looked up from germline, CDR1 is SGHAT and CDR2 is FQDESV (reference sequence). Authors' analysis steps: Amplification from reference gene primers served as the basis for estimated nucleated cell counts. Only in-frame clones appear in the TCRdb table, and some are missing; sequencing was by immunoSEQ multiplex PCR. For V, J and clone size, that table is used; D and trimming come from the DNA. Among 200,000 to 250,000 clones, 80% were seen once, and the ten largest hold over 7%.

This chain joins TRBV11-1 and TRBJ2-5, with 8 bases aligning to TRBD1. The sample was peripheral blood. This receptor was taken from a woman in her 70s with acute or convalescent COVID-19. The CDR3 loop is CASSLSWTGTQETQYF. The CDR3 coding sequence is TGTGCCAGCAGCTTATCCTGGACAGGGACCCAAGAGACCCAGTACTTC.